These 14 T cell receptor beta chains were sequenced from one sample in a study of blood T cells in healthy people across ages. Together with a sample-barcoded 5' primer, a J-beta primer mix was included in a second PCR lasting about 7 to 11 cycles. TCRdb processed the 5' RACE reads anew with MiXCR; each CDR3 protein has one entry. The data contain hundreds of thousands of distinct CDR3 sequences, about half of them seen just once; the ten biggest clones take up 30% to 40%. The sequenced sample was blood. The receptors derive from a woman aged 55-70 years in good health.

This clonotype was observed at least ten times. This chain connects TRBV7-2 to TRBJ2-5, with TRBD2 matching over 15 bases. The better agreement between TRBJ2-7 and the DNA end casts doubt on the J call. The germline CDR1 and CDR2 sequences are SGHTA and FQGNSA. The CDR3 length is 18 residues. The chain's CDR3 is CASSTRTSGRAPLYEQYF. DNA for the CDR3: TGTGCCAGCAGCACCCGGACTAGCGGGAGGGCCCCACTATACGAGCAGTACTTC.

This clonotype has more than one count but fewer than ten. The chain has TRBV5-1 and TRBJ2-7, with D perhaps matching TRBD1 or TRBD2 (6 bases each). There are 17 residues in the CDR3. Trimming cost V 0 bases and J 5 bases, with 21 bases left between them. The germline V gene has CDR1 SGHRS and CDR2 YFSETQ. This chain's CDR3 is CASSLVSSSGGFNEQYF. The CDR3 DNA follows: TGCGCCAGCAGCTTGGTTTCTTCTTCCGGGGGCTTTAACGAGCAGTACTTC.

This clonotype was counted ten times or more. V and J are TRBV4-1 and TRBJ2-4; a possible D gene is TRBD2 (6 bases). V gave up 0 bases and J gave up 7 bases, with 7 bases separating them. This CDR3 comprises 13 residues. From germline, CDR1 is MGHRA and CDR2 YSYEKL. CDR3 sequence (DNA): TGCGCCAGCAGCCAAGAGGAGGGGAACATTCAGTACTTC. It encodes CASSQEEGNIQYF.

In its sample, this clonotype was seen many times. The V and J genes are TRBV7-9 and TRBJ2-1, with 8 bases matching TRBD2. Germline values: CDR1 SEHNR, CDR2 FQNEAQ (reference sequence). V shed 6 bases and J 6 bases; nucleotides not matched to a gene: 13. The CDR3 covers 16 residues. CDR3: CASSLGPGRALNEQFF. DNA of the CDR3: TGTGCCAGCAGTCTAGGCCCCGGGAGGGCCCTCAATGAGCAGTTCTTC.

The chain couples TRBV7-2 to TRBJ1-4; D is unclear. V dropped 5 bases and J dropped 5 bases, with 18 bases sitting between them. The germline V gene has CDR1 SGHTA and CDR2 FQGNSA. CDR3 length equals 16 residues. CDR3 sequence: CASSRGPFRFNEKLFF. For the CDR3, the DNA is TGTGCCAGCAGCCGAGGCCCGTTCAGATTCAATGAAAAACTGTTTTTT.

This clonotype was seen only a few times. The V and J genes are TRBV6-6 and TRBJ2-7; 10 bases fit TRBD2. The trim removed 2 bases at V and 6 bases at J, leaving 4 bases unmatched. Germline lookup yields CDR1 MNHNY and CDR2 SVGAGI (reference sequence). This CDR3 is built from 14 residues. CDR3 region: CASSYGASGSEQYF. In nucleotides, the CDR3 is TGTGCCAGCAGTTACGGGGCTAGCGGGAGCGAGCAGTACTTC.

V and J are TRBV18 and TRBJ2-5; maybe TRBD2 (5 bases). This CDR3 has 14 amino acids. Germline V gene lookup returns CDR1 KGHSH and CDR2 LQKENI. Deletions cut 2 bases from V and 3 bases from J, with 10 bases between. The CDR3 is CASSPTRGKETQYF. As DNA, the CDR3 is TGTGCCAGCTCACCAACCCGGGGAAAAGAGACCCAGTACTTC. Based on the CDR3 plus reference TRBV18 and TRBJ2-5, the full variable domain is NAGVMQNPRHLVRRRGQEARLRCSPMKGHSHVYWYRQLPEEGLKFMVYLQKENIIDESGMPKERFSAEFPKEGPSILRIQQVVRGDSAAYFCASSPTRGKETQYFGPGTRLLVL.

V and J are TRBV15 and TRBJ2-7; 8 bases are a match to TRBD2. The J call is uncertain, as TRBJ2-5 better fits the DNA end. The CDR3 has 15 residues. From germline, CDR1 is LNHNV and CDR2 YYDKDF (reference sequence). The CDR3 is CATSRVRGARETQYF. CDR3 bases: TGTGCCACCAGCAGAGTGCGGGGGGCTCGGGAGACCCAGTACTTC.

This clonotype was seen more than once but under ten times. The rearrangement joins TRBV7-2 to TRBJ2-4, with a weak D call TRBD1 (6 bases). The DNA end lines up better with TRBJ2-7; the J call may be wrong. CDR3 length equals 13 residues. From germline, CDR1 is SGHTA and CDR2 FQGNSA. For the CDR3, the DNA is TGTGCCAGCAGGCCGGGACACTTCTACGAGCAGTACTTC. Translated, it gives CASRPGHFYEQYF.

In DNA, the CDR3 is TGCAGCGTTGAAGGTAGCGGGAGTATCTACAATGAGCAGTTCTTC. Protein product: CSVEGSGSIYNEQFF. This sequence joins TRBV29-1 and TRBJ2-1, with TRBD2 matching over 9 bases. This CDR3 has 15 residues. With V trimmed by 1 base and J by 3 bases, 4 bases remained unmatched. Germline CDR1 reads SQVTM; CDR2 reads ANQGSEA.

This clonotype was seen only a few times. The rearrangement uses TRBV29-1 and TRBJ2-3, with 9 bases matching TRBD1. Looked up from germline, CDR1 is SQVTM and CDR2 is ANQGSEA. V shed 1 base and J 5 bases; nucleotides not matched to a gene: 7. The length of the CDR3 is 15 residues. This CDR3 reads CSVEVGTGRKDTQYF. The DNA for the CDR3 is TGCAGCGTTGAAGTGGGGACAGGGAGGAAAGATACGCAGTATTTT.

The chain combines TRBV7-8 with TRBJ1-4, with D perhaps TRBD1 (6 bases). Per the germline V gene, CDR1 is SGHVS and CDR2 is FQNEAQ. The V end lost 6 bases, the J end lost 2 bases, and 13 bases lay between the germline ends. The CDR3 is 15 amino acids. The CDR3 protein is CASRDRGATNEKLFF. CDR3 nucleotides: TGTGCCAGCAGGGATCGGGGGGCGACTAATGAAAAACTGTTTTTT.

This clonotype was picked up a small number of times. The chain recombines TRBV29-1 with TRBJ2-1, with 7 positions matching TRBD2. With 7 bases clipped from V and 5 bases from J, the junction kept 14 bases outside the gene matches. The CDR3 is made up of 15 amino acids. Germline V lookup: CDR1 SQVTM, CDR2 ANQGSEA. The CDR3 loop is CSARQRAGDNNEQFF. DNA of the CDR3: TGCAGCGCCCGCCAAAGGGCGGGAGACAACAATGAGCAGTTCTTC.

The chain is built from TRBV7-2 and TRBJ1-5, with 8 bases aligning to TRBD1. The CDR3 is 15 amino acids. Germline CDR1 is SGHTA and CDR2 is FQGNSA. V lost 5 bases, J lost 3 bases, and 6 bases stayed unmatched. For the CDR3, the DNA is TGTGCCAGCAGCGTAGACAGGGGCCACAATCAGCCCCAGCATTTT. Encoded protein: CASSVDRGHNQPQHF.